The 11 T cell receptor beta chains below were found in one sample sequenced in a study of vaccination and CD4 T cells after COVID-19. The Oncomine TCR Beta short-read assay was what sequenced the DNA obtained from cultured CD4+ T cells. The source of extracted genomic DNA was cultured CD4+ T cells. MiXCR was run by TCRdb on the PCR reads, yielding one entry per CDR3 protein. The data show 7,500 to 10,000 distinct CDR3 sequences, with just under 35% seen just once and about 16% held by the top ten. Sample treatment: approximately nine-day PBMC culture with coronavirus spike peptide pools or control peptides (ViraFEST assay). Ahead of the COVID-19 pandemic (2011-2018), the CD4+ T cells of the unexposed donor were collected. Their cognate antigens are unknown. What was sequenced was CD4+ T cells from blood, cultured in vitro. Receptors originate from a human donor in good health.

This rearrangement joins TRBV2 to TRBJ2-5, with unresolved D. The CDR3 extends over 16 amino acids. Germline V gene sequence: CDR1 SNHLY, CDR2 FYNNEI. The V gene lost 1 base and the J gene lost 3 bases, with 15 bases spanning the gap. CDR3 sequence: CASSEGLGWGKETQYF. CDR3 DNA: TGTGCCAGCAGTGAAGGACTTGGTTGGGGTAAAGAGACCCAGTACTTC.

The rearrangement uses TRBV29-1 and TRBJ2-3; 9 bases map to TRBD1. This CDR3 is built from 15 residues. Germline CDR1 SQVTM, CDR2 ANQGSEA. Losses at the gene ends were 1 base for V and 3 bases for J; bases not matched to a gene: 5. The CDR3, as DNA: TGCAGCGTTGAAGCCCCGGACAGGGGAACAGATACGCAGTATTTT. Translation gives CSVEAPDRGTDTQYF.

This clonotype was seen only a few times. The chain couples TRBV7-3 to TRBJ2-3; D unclear. Germline V gene sequence: CDR1 SGHTA, CDR2 FQGTGA. The CDR3 length is 16 residues. Between the trimmed V and J ends, which lost 5 bases and 2 bases, there was a span of 17 bases. CDR3 coding DNA: TGTGCCAGCAGCCTTAGCCCCTTTCCCTCCACAGATACGCAGTATTTT. It specifies CASSLSPFPSTDTQYF.

The sample holds a few counts of this clonotype. This chain joins TRBV7-2 and TRBJ1-2; 8 bases align to TRBD1. The V gene's germline CDR1 is SGHTA and CDR2 FQGNSA. CDR3 length: 15 residues. Losses at the gene ends were 5 bases for V and 4 bases for J; bases not matched to a gene: 9. In nucleotides, the CDR3 is TGTGCCAGCAGCCCCGGGACAGGAACCCCCTATGGCTACACCTTC. It yields the protein CASSPGTGTPYGYTF.

This clonotype was seen only a few times. The rearrangement joins TRBV2 to TRBJ2-2; D may be TRBD1 (5 bases). V shed 1 base and J shed 7 bases, with 13 bases lying between them. CDR3 length equals 15 residues. Germline V lookup: CDR1 SNHLY, CDR2 FYNNEI. CDR3 residues: CASSEEGSRDGELFF. Written as DNA, the CDR3 is TGTGCCAGCAGTGAAGAAGGAAGCAGGGACGGGGAGCTGTTTTTT.

There are a few counts of this clonotype. The chain uses TRBV19 and TRBJ2-3; 8 nucleotides line up with TRBD2. Germline V gene sequence: CDR1 LNHDA, CDR2 SQIVND (reference sequence). V gave up 1 base and J gave up 1 base; unmatched junction bases: 7. The CDR3 length is 17 residues. Written as DNA, the CDR3 is TGTGCCAGTAGTATAGGGCCCCGGGAGGGGGGCACAGATACGCAGTATTTT. It encodes CASSIGPREGGTDTQYF.

The J gene is TRBJ2-7, the V gene TRBV14; D unclear. Germline loops: CDR1 SGHDN, CDR2 FVKESK. This CDR3 has 15 amino acids. The V end was cut by 1 base, the J end by 2 bases, with 12 bases between. The CDR3 is CASSQGKGWTYEQYF. The DNA for the CDR3 is TGTGCCAGCAGCCAAGGAAAAGGGTGGACCTACGAGCAGTACTTC.

The rearrangement links TRBV7-3 to TRBJ2-3, with D perhaps TRBD2 (5 bases). This CDR3 comprises 12 residues. Per germline, CDR1 SGHTA and CDR2 FQGTGA. V shed 6 bases and J shed 10 bases, with 14 bases lying between them. In DNA, the CDR3 is TGTGCCAGCAGTCCCATAGGAGGTGCGCAGTATTTT. Translation gives CASSPIGGAQYF.

The CDR3 spells CASSTTYKETQYF. CDR3 nucleotides: TGTGCCAGCAGTACCACATATAAAGAGACCCAGTACTTC. The rearrangement links TRBV27 to TRBJ2-5; D ambiguous. CDR1 is MNHEY, CDR2 SMNVEV, per germline (reference sequence). CDR3 size: 13 residues. The ends were cut back, 5 bases at V and 3 bases at J, with 10 bases in the middle.

This chain connects TRBV7-9 to TRBJ2-1; 13 bases map to TRBD2. V lost 6 bases to trimming and J lost 9 bases; unmatched junction nucleotides: 2. Germline lookup yields CDR1 SEHNR and CDR2 FQNEAQ (reference sequence). The CDR3 is made up of 13 amino acids. The DNA for the CDR3 is TGTGCCAGCAGACTAGCGGGAGGGCGTGAGCAGTTCTTC. It is translated as CASRLAGGREQFF.

The chain employs TRBV6-2 or TRBV6-3 and TRBJ1-5; 7 nucleotides match TRBD1. The ends lost 8 bases at V and 1 base at J; junction bases unmatched: 5. CDR3 length: 14 residues. CDR1 is MNHEY, CDR2 SVGEGT, per germline. The CDR3 sequence: CASGHRGSNQPQHF. The CDR3 DNA is TGTGCCAGCGGACACAGGGGAAGCAATCAGCCCCAGCATTTT.